This T cell receptor beta chain is drawn from a study of shared clonotypes between healthy human individuals. Whole-study context: CD4 naive cells filled three plates per donor, CD4 memory three, CD8 naive two and CD8 memory one.

The assay used deep level. Profiled with immunoSEQ multiplex PCR; TCRdb holds only in-frame clones, not every one. The sample has about 1.5 million clones, approximately 98% seen once. Study-wide results and limits: Even with large depth, rarefaction showed that sorted-subset sequencing was incomplete.

This CDR3 spans 12 amino acids. The germline gives CDR1 SGHAT, CDR2 FQDESV (reference sequence). V was shortened by 4 bases and J by 5 bases, with 9 bases between the two germline ends. In this sample, this clone turned up once. What it recognizes is unknown. The chain carries TRBV11-1 and TRBJ2-7; weak D call: TRBD1 (6 bases). This TCR was recovered from a man aged 25 to 40 in good health. Sequencing was performed on naive CD4+ T cells sorted from blood. The subset was: CD45RA+ positively selected. Written as DNA, the CDR3 is TGTGCCAGCAGCTCCAACAGGGACGAGCAGTACTTC. It translates to CASSSNRDEQYF.